This T cell receptor (beta chain) was sequenced for a study of blood T cell repertoires in COVID-19. Study summary: The United States, Italy and Spain were the sources of the acute and convalescent COVID-19 samples.

This CDR3 is built from 15 residues. CDR1 is MGHRA, CDR2 YSYEKL, per germline. V lost 3 bases, J lost 0 bases, and 4 bases stayed unmatched. Some clones are missing from TCRdb's copy, which holds only in-frame ones; the method was immunoSEQ multiplex PCR. The sample lists a few hundred thousand clones, roughly 90% seen once, with under 7.5% in the top ten. The specimen sequenced was peripheral blood. This TCR came from a man aged 18 to 35 who had recovered from COVID-19. The chain couples TRBV4-1 to TRBJ1-2; 7 bases are a match to TRBD1. CDR3 coding DNA: TGCGCCAGCAGCCATGACAGGGCAACTAACTATGGCTACACCTTC. Its translation: CASSHDRATNYGYTF.